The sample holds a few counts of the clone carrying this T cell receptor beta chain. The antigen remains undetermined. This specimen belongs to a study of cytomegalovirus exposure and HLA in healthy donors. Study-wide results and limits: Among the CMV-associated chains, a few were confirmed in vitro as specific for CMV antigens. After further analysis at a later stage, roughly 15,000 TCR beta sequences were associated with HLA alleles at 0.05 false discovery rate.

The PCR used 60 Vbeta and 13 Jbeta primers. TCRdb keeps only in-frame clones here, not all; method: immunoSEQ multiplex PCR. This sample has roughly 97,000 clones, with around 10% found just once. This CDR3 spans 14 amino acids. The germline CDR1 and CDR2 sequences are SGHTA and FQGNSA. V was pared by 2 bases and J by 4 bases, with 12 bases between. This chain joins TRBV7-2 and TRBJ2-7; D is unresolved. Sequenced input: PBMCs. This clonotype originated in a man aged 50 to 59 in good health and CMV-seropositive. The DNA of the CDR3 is TGTGCCAGCAGCTTATTTCCTCCCCCTTACGAGCAGTACTTC. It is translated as CASSLFPPPYEQYF.